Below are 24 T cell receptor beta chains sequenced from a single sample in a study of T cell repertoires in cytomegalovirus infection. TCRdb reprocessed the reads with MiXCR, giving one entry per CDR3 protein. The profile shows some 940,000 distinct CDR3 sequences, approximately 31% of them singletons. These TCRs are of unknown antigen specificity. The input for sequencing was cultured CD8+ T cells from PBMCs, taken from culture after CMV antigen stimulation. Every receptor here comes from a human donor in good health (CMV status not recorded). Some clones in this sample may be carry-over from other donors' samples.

CDR3 in DNA: TGTGCCAGCAGTTACTCGGAAGCGTATACGCAGTATTTT. It specifies CASSYSEAYTQYF. This sequence joins TRBV6-2 or TRBV6-3 and TRBJ2-3; D uncertain. Germline V gives CDR1 MNHEY, CDR2 SVGEGT. Trimming took off 0 bases at V and 7 bases at J, with 8 bases between the two ends. This CDR3 has 13 residues.

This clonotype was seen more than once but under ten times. CDR3 in amino acids: CASSLDTSGYGYTF. CDR3 nucleotide sequence: TGTGCCAGCAGTTTGGACACGTCTGGCTATGGCTACACCTTC. This sequence joins TRBV12-3 or TRBV12-4 and TRBJ1-2; possibly TRBD1 for D (5 bases). Trimming cost V 3 bases and J 4 bases, with 12 bases left between them. The CDR3 length is 14 residues.

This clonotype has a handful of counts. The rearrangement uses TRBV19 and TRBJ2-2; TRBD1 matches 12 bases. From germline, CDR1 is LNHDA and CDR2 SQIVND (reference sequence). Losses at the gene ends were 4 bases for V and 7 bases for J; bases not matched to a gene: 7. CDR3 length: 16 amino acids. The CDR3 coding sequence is TGTGCCAGTAGTACCTCTGGGACAGGGGGCAACGGGGAGCTGTTTTTT. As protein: CASSTSGTGGNGELFF.

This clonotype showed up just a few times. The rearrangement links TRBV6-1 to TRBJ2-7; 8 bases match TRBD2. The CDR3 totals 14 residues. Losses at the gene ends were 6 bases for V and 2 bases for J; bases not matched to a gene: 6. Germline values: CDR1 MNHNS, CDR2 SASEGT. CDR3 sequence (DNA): TGTGCCAGCAGCCTCACTAGCGGCACCTACGAGCAGTACGTC. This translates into CASSLTSGTYEQYV.

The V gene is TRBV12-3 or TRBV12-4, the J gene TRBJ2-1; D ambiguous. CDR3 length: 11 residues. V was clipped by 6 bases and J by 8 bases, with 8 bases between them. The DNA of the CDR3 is TGTGCCAGCAGAGGTCGAGATGAGCAGTTCTTC. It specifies CASRGRDEQFF.

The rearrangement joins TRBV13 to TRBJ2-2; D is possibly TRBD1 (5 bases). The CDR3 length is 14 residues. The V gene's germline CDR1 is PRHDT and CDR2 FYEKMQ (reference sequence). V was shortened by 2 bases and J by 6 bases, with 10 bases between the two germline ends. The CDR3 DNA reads TGTGCCAGCAGCTTAAATGGGGCGTCCGGGGAGCTGTTTTTT. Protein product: CASSLNGASGELFF.

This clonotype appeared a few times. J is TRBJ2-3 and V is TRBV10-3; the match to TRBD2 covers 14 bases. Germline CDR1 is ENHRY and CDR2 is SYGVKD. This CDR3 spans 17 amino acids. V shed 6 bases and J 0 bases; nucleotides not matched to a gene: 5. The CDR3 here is CAIRGLAGGASTDTQYF. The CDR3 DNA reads TGTGCCATCAGAGGACTAGCGGGGGGTGCTAGCACAGATACGCAGTATTTT.

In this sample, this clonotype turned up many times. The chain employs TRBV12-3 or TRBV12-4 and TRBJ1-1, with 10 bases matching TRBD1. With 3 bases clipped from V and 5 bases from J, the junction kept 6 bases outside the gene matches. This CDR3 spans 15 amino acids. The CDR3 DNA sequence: TGTGCCAGCAGTTTGGGTGGGACAGGGGTGACTGAAGCTTTCTTT. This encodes CASSLGGTGVTEAFF.

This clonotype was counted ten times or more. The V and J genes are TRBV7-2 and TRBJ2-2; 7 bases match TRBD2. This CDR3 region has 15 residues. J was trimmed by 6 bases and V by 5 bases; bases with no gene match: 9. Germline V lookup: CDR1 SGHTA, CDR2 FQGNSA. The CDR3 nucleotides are TGTGCCAGCAGCACGAGGGAGGGTTCGGCCGGGGAGCTGTTTTTT. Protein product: CASSTREGSAGELFF. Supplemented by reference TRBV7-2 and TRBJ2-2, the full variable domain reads GAGVSQSPSNKVTEKGKDVELRCDPISGHTALYWYRQSLGQGLEFLIYFQGNSAPDKSGLPSDRFSAERTGGSVSTLTIQRTQQEDSAVYLCASSTREGSAGELFFGEGSRLTVL.

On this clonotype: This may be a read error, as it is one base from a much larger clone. CDR3 amino acids: CASSPRNRPYNEQFF. The CDR3 bases are TGTGCCAGCAGCCCCCGGAACAGACCCTACAATGAGCAGTTCTTC. The chain recombines TRBV7-2 with TRBJ2-1; D gene unclear. V gave up 5 bases and J gave up 2 bases, with 13 bases separating them. The CDR3 is 15 amino acids. Germline-derived CDR1 and CDR2 are SGHTA and FQGNSA.

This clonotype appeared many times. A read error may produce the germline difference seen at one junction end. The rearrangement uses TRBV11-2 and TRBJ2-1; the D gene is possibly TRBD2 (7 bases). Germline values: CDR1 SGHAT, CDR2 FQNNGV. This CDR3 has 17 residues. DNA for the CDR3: TGTGCCAGCAGCTTAGGAATGGGGGGGCCGAGGGTCAATGAACAGTTCTTC. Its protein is CASSLGMGGPRVNEQFF.

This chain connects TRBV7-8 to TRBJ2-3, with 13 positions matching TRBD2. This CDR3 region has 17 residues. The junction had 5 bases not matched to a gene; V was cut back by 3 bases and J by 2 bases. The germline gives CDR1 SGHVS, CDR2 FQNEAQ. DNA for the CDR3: TGTGCCAGCAGCTTCGGACTAGCGGGGGACTACACAGATACGCAGTATTTT. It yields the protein CASSFGLAGDYTDTQYF.

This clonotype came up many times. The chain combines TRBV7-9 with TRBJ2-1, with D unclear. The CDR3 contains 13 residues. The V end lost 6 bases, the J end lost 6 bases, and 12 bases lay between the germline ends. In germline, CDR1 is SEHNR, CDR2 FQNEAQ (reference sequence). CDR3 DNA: TGTGCCAGCAGTTTACCAGGCCGCAATGAGCAGTTCTTC. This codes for CASSLPGRNEQFF.

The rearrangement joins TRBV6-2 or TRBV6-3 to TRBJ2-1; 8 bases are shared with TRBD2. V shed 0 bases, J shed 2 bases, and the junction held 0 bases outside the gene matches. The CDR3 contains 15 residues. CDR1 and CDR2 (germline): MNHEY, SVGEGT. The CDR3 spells CASSYSAGAYNEQFF. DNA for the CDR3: TGTGCCAGCAGTTACTCAGCGGGGGCCTACAATGAGCAGTTCTTC.

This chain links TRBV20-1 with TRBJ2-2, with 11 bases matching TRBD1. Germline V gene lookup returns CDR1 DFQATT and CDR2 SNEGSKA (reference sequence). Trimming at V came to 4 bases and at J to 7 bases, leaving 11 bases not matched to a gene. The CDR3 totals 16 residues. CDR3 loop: CSATTPGQGGYGELFF. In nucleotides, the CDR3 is TGCAGTGCTACCACTCCGGGACAGGGGGGATACGGGGAGCTGTTTTTT.

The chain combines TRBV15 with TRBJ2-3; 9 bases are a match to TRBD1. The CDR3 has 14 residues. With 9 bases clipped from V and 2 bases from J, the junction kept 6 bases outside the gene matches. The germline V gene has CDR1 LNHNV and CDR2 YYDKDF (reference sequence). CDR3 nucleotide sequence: TGTGCCACGGCCGGGACAGGGTACACAGATACGCAGTATTTT. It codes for CATAGTGYTDTQYF.

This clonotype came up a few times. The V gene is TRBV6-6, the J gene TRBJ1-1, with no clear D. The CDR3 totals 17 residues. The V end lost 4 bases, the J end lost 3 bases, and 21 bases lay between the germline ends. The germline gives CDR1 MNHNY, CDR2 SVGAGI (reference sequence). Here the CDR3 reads CASSFLLRVALDTEAFF. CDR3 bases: TGTGCCAGCAGTTTCTTACTTAGGGTTGCATTAGACACTGAAGCTTTCTTT.

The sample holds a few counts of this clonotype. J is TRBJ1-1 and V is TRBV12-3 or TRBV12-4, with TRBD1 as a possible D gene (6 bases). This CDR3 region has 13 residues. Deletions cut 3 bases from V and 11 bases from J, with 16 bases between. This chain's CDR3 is CASSFGQSLRAFF. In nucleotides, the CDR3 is TGTGCCAGCAGTTTTGGACAGAGCCTCAGGGCTTTCTTT.

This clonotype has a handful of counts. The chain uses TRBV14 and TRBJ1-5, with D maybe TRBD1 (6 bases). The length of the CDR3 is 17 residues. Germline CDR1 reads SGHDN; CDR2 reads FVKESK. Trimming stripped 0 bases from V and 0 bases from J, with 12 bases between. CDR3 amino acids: CASSQDFTGYSNQPQHF. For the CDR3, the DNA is TGTGCCAGCAGCCAAGATTTTACAGGGTATAGCAATCAGCCCCAGCATTTT.

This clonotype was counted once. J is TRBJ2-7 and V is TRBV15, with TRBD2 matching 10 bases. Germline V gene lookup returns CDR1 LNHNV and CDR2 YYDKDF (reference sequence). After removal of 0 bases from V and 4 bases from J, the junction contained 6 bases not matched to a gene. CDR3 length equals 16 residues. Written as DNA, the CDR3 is TGTGCCACCAGCAGAGATCGGGCTAGCGGGGGTTACGAGCAGTACTTC. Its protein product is CATSRDRASGGYEQYF.

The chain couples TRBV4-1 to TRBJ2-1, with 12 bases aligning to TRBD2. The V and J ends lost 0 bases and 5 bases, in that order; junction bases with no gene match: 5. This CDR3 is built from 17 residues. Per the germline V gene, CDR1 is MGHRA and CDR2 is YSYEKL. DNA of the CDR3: TGCGCCAGCAGCCAAGAAACTAGCGGGGGGCTGGACAATGAGCAGTTCTTC. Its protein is CASSQETSGGLDNEQFF.

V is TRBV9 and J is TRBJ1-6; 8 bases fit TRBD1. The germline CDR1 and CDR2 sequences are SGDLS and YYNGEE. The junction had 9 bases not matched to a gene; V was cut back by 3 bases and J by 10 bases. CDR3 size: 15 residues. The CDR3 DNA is TGTGCCAGCAGCGCTCCCCCAACAGGGGGATCACCCCTCCACTTT. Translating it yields CASSAPPTGGSPLHF. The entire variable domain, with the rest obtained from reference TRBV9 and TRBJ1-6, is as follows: DSGVTQTPKHLITATGQRVTLRCSPRSGDLSVYWYQQSLDQGLQFLIQYYNGEERAKGNILERFSAQQFPDLHSELNLSSLELGDSALYFCASSAPPTGGSPLHFGNGTRLTVT.

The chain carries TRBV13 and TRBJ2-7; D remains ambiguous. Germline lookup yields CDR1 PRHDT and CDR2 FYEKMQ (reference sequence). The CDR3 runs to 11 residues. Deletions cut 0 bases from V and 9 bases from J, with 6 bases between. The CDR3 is CASSLGLMQYF. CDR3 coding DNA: TGTGCCAGCAGCTTAGGTCTGATGCAGTACTTC.

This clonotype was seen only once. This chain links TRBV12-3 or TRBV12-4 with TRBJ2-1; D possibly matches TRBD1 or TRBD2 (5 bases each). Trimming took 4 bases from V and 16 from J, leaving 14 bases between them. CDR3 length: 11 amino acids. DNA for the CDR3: TGTGCCAGCAGTTCCCGGGACGGACCCTTCTTC. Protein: CASSSRDGPFF.